Described below is a single T cell receptor beta chain sequence and its context. Its cognate antigen is unknown. This was a deep-level run. The method was immunoSEQ multiplex PCR; TCRdb's version includes in-frame clones alone and lacks a portion of them. The sample has 2.3 million or so clones, roughly 93% seen once; the top ten hold 0.39%. The data derive from a study of shared clonotypes between healthy human individuals. Overall study results and limits: The four-donor shared clonotypes exceeded non-shared clonotypes in generation probability, with non-shared ones scoring lower. A small donor pool kept down the genetic and exposure-history diversity that was represented. The sampled material consisted only of blood, and tissue repertoires are likely to differ.

Germline V gene lookup returns CDR1 MNHNS and CDR2 SASEGT. Deletions cut 6 bases from V and 2 bases from J, with 13 bases between. The CDR3 is 14 amino acids. This sequence was found in a man between 18 and 35 years old in good health. Some clones in this sample may be carry-over from other donors' samples. Sequencing was done on a sample of naive CD4+ T cells from PBMCs. Regarding subset: CD45RA+ positively selected. The rearrangement links TRBV6-1 to TRBJ1-2; TRBD1 might be the D (5 bases). The CDR3 here is CASSPTRQNYGYTF. CDR3 nucleotides: TGTGCCAGCAGCCCTACCAGACAGAACTATGGCTACACCTTC.